These T cell receptor beta chains were read from a single sample in a study of T-cell memory formation after mild COVID-19. TCRdb reprocessed the 5' RACE reads with MiXCR, giving one entry per CDR3 protein. The sample has 130,000 to 150,000 distinct CDR3 sequences, around 21% seen once. Input material: PBMCs or a T cell subset sorted from them (not recorded which). The receptors shown here come from an adult woman who had mild COVID-19 (a few samples of this study predate the infection). Cell type and time point are not known. Both conserved end residues are part of each CDR3.

v_call: TRBV4-2
cdr3_aa: CASSQAPSGFNNEQFF

v_call: TRBV30
cdr3_aa: CAWSVRSRDEQFF

v_call: TRBV24-1
cdr3_aa: CATSDLRSRGQNF

v_call: TRBV4-3
cdr3_aa: CASSQVWERVGYEQYF

v_call: TRBV7-8
cdr3_aa: CASSLGGWIPADTEAFF

v_call: TRBV11-2
cdr3_aa: CASSSPHGTPTTSGNTIYF

v_call: TRBV27
cdr3_aa: CASRLEAGRRADTQYF

v_call: TRBV20-1
cdr3_aa: CSAGTSGRGGSYEQYF

v_call: TRBV20-1
cdr3_aa: CSARDLGGSYEQYF

v_call: TRBV18
cdr3_aa: CASSGQGFGYTF

v_call: TRBV7-6
cdr3_aa: CASSSAGGTEAFF

v_call: TRBV19
cdr3_aa: CASSFLAGAVDTQYF

v_call: TRBV7-8
cdr3_aa: CASSFSRGSTDTQYF

v_call: TRBV7-2
cdr3_aa: CASSSLAGGGNEQFF

v_call: TRBV11-2
cdr3_aa: CASSAGGLEYYGYTF

v_call: TRBV6-5
cdr3_aa: CASSGNTEAFF

v_call: TRBV5-1
cdr3_aa: CASQTTDKRGEKLFF

v_call: TRBV30
cdr3_aa: CAWSWGRSSSGNTIYF

v_call: TRBV3-1
cdr3_aa: CASSQAPTTDTQYF

v_call: TRBV7-9
cdr3_aa: CTSSSQGFETQYF

v_call: TRBV6-5
cdr3_aa: CASSQLAVLYNEQFF

v_call: TRBV11-3
cdr3_aa: CASSRTGTDNEKLFF

v_call: TRBV12-3/TRBV12-4
cdr3_aa: CASSSGPGGTDTQYF

v_call: TRBV7-2
cdr3_aa: CASSGGRPSSYTEQFF

v_call: TRBV9
cdr3_aa: CASSVALAEETQYF

v_call: TRBV7-2
cdr3_aa: CASSLTGTTPYF

v_call: TRBV20-1
cdr3_aa: CSASPRSDGYTF

v_call: TRBV18
cdr3_aa: CASSRQEETQYF